Following are 27 T cell receptor beta chains from one sample sequenced in a study of blood T cell repertoires in COVID-19 (TCRdb year 2020). Library preparation was by the immunoSEQ multiplex PCR assay. This is the immuneACCESS table as TCRdb keeps it, with only in-frame sequences that have V and J called. A part of the clones is gone; compared with another copy, unresolved V genes explain less than half, and the rest is unexplained. Counted in this sample were under 200,000 clones; roughly nine tenths of them appeared once. The ten largest clones capture 7% of the sample. The sample consisted of peripheral blood. Source of these receptors: a woman over 75 in a cohort sampled during active or convalescent COVID-19.

This chain uses TRBV19 with TRBJ1-5, with a weak D call TRBD1 (6 bases). V lost 3 bases and J 8 bases, leaving 20 bases between the germline ends. This CDR3 is 16 amino acids long. The V gene's germline CDR1 is LNHDA and CDR2 SQIVND (reference sequence). DNA for the CDR3: TGTGCCAGTAGTATTCTCCGAGGGCAGGGGCGGGAGCCCCAGCATTTT. This gives the protein CASSILRGQGREPQHF.

J is TRBJ1-1 and V is TRBV16; D unclear. This CDR3 region has 15 residues. The germline V gene encodes CDR1 KGHSY and CDR2 FQNENV. The V gene lost 0 bases and the J gene lost 2 bases, with 10 bases spanning the gap. For the CDR3, the DNA is TGTGCCAGCAGCCAATCGAGGCAGAGTAACACTGAAGCTTTCTTT. Residues: CASSQSRQSNTEAFF.

The J gene is TRBJ1-3, the V gene TRBV6-1; unclear D gene. This CDR3 has 15 residues. Germline V gene lookup returns CDR1 MNHNS and CDR2 SASEGT. V gave up 1 base and J gave up 0 bases, with 7 bases separating them. The DNA of the CDR3 is TGTGCCAGCAGTGAAGTAGGGAGCTCTGGAAACACCATATATTTT. Encoded protein: CASSEVGSSGNTIYF.

The CDR3 here is CASSPDMGGTDTQYF. The CDR3 DNA reads TGTGCCAGCAGTCCGGACATGGGTGGCACAGATACGCAGTATTTT. This sequence joins TRBV2 and TRBJ2-3; a weak D match, TRBD1 (5 bases). There are 15 residues in the CDR3. Per the germline V gene, CDR1 is SNHLY and CDR2 is FYNNEI. The V gene lost 5 bases and the J gene lost 1 base, with 13 bases spanning the gap.

The chain couples TRBV28 to TRBJ1-2; a possible D gene is TRBD1 (5 bases). The ends were cut back, 8 bases at V and 0 bases at J, with 13 bases in the middle. The CDR3 runs to 14 residues. From germline, CDR1 is MDHEN and CDR2 SYDVKM. For the CDR3, the DNA is TGTGCCAGCCCTGTGGGGCCGTCTAACTATGGCTACACCTTC. It codes for CASPVGPSNYGYTF.

CDR3 residues: CASSRVAGDTGKTEAFF. The CDR3 bases are TGTGCCAGCAGCCGGGTCGCCGGGGATACAGGGAAAACTGAAGCTTTCTTT. The genes are TRBV27 and TRBJ1-1, with D possibly TRBD1 on 6 matching bases. Per germline, CDR1 MNHEY and CDR2 SMNVEV (reference sequence). The CDR3 is made up of 17 amino acids. V lost 6 bases, J lost 5 bases, and 25 bases lay in between.

The sample holds one count of this clone. This chain links TRBV19 with TRBJ2-3, with 10 bases that match TRBD1. V shed 8 bases and J 5 bases; nucleotides not matched to a gene: 10. There are 15 residues in the CDR3. Looked up from germline, CDR1 is LNHDA and CDR2 is SQIVND (reference sequence). The DNA for the CDR3 is TGTGCCAGTTCCTCCGGGGGACAGGGGATAGATACGCAGTATTTT. This encodes CASSSGGQGIDTQYF.

V is TRBV6-5 and J is TRBJ2-2; TRBD1 matches 8 bases. Trimming took 6 bases from V and 4 from J; bases not matched to a gene: 7. CDR3 length equals 15 residues. The germline V gene encodes CDR1 MNHEY and CDR2 SVGAGI. This CDR3 is CASRTGVIGTGELFF. The DNA of the CDR3 is TGTGCCAGCAGGACAGGGGTTATAGGCACCGGGGAGCTGTTTTTT.

The genes are TRBV7-2 and TRBJ2-3; 11 nucleotides align to TRBD2. The CDR3 sequence is 17 residues long. The ends lost 1 base at V and 2 bases at J; junction bases unmatched: 5. Germline lookup yields CDR1 SGHTA and CDR2 FQGNSA. CDR3 bases: TGTGCCAGCAGCTTAGGGGCTAGCGGGAGGTACACAGATACGCAGTATTTT. It specifies CASSLGASGRYTDTQYF.

This sequence joins TRBV6-1 and TRBJ2-7; D not resolved. Germline V gene data show CDR1 as MNHNS and CDR2 as SASEGT. The length of the CDR3 is 14 residues. V lost 3 bases and J lost 1, with 10 bases in between. In DNA form, the CDR3 reads TGTGCCAGCAGTGAGTCCCGGTCGTCCTACGAGCAGTACTTC. Its translation: CASSESRSSYEQYF.

V and J are TRBV6-5 and TRBJ1-2; no clear D. The V gene lost 10 bases and the J gene lost 6 bases, with 18 bases spanning the gap. CDR1 is MNHEY and CDR2 is SVGAGI in the germline V gene. This CDR3 region has 13 residues. CDR3 nucleotides: TGTGCCATCCCGGAGGGAGGGTGGGATGGCTACACCTTC. Its protein product is CAIPEGGWDGYTF.

The V gene is TRBV7-8, the J gene TRBJ1-5; D possibly corresponds to TRBD1 (5 bases). V lost 5 bases and J 3 bases, leaving 14 bases between the germline ends. CDR1 is SGHVS, CDR2 FQNEAQ, per germline. This CDR3 has 15 residues. CDR3 sequence reads: CASSPLGGFNQPQHF. CDR3 DNA: TGTGCCAGCAGCCCCCTTGGGGGGTTCAATCAGCCCCAGCATTTT. The full variable domain, completed using reference TRBV7-8 and TRBJ1-5, is GAGVSQSPRYKVAKRGQDVALRCDPISGHVSLFWYQQALGQGPEFLTYFQNEAQLDKSGLPSDRFFAERPEGSVSTLKIQRTQQEDSAVYLCASSPLGGFNQPQHFGDGTRLSIL.

J is TRBJ2-2 and V is TRBV29-1, with 14 nucleotides matching TRBD2. Losses at the gene ends were 1 base for V and 3 bases for J; bases not matched to a gene: 4. CDR1 is SQVTM and CDR2 is ANQGSEA in the germline V gene. The CDR3 spans 17 residues. CDR3 nucleotides: TGCAGCGTTGAAGGACTAGCGGGGGGGTTGGACACCGGGGAGCTGTTTTTT. It encodes CSVEGLAGGLDTGELFF.

The chain links TRBV6-6 to TRBJ2-1, with 8 positions matching TRBD1. The CDR3 runs 19 residues. Germline lookup yields CDR1 MNHNY and CDR2 SVGAGI (reference sequence). The junction had 17 bases not matched to a gene; V was cut back by 5 bases and J by 2 bases. The CDR3 reads CASSPFRDRRKKPYNEQFF. The CDR3 nucleotides read TGTGCCAGCAGTCCATTCCGGGACAGGAGAAAGAAACCCTACAATGAGCAGTTCTTC.

This clone was counted between two and nine times. The rearrangement links TRBV24-1 to TRBJ2-1; 15 bases align to TRBD2. Trimming at V came to 7 bases and at J to 6 bases, leaving 27 bases not matched to a gene. This CDR3 contains 23 residues. Germline values: CDR1 KGHDR, CDR2 SFDVKD. The CDR3 reads CATSNSGTGVGLAGGPISNEQFF. For the CDR3, the DNA is TGTGCCACCAGCAACTCCGGGACAGGGGTCGGACTAGCGGGAGGGCCAATTAGCAATGAGCAGTTCTTC.

This chain uses TRBV2 with TRBJ1-5; tentative D call: TRBD1 (5 bases). Trimming left V 9 bases short and J 4 bases short, with 13 bases between. Germline V gene lookup returns CDR1 SNHLY and CDR2 FYNNEI. The CDR3 sequence is 13 residues long. CDR3 nucleotide sequence: TGTGCCAGTGGGGGGATGGGGAATCAGCCCCAGCATTTT. Translation: CASGGMGNQPQHF.

The chain employs TRBV11-3 and TRBJ2-2, with a weak D call TRBD1 (6 bases). Between the trimmed V and J ends, which lost 4 bases and 7 bases, there was a span of 10 bases. The CDR3 length is 13 residues. Germline CDR1 SGHNT, CDR2 YENEEA. The CDR3 here is CASSSGQYGELFF. The DNA of the CDR3 is TGTGCCAGCAGCTCCGGACAGTACGGGGAGCTGTTTTTT.

The chain links TRBV28 to TRBJ1-5, with D uncertain. Trimming left V 1 base short and J 5 bases short, with 15 bases between. The CDR3 length is 16 residues. In germline, CDR1 is MDHEN, CDR2 SYDVKM. In DNA form, the CDR3 reads TGTGCCAGCAGTTTATTTCCAGGAGGCCGTCATCAGCCCCAGCATTTT. This codes for CASSLFPGGRHQPQHF.

This rearrangement joins TRBV28 to TRBJ1-4; 7 positions match TRBD1. CDR1 and CDR2 (germline): MDHEN, SYDVKM. Trimming took 10 bases from V and 6 from J; bases not matched to a gene: 11. The CDR3 consists of 14 residues. The DNA of the CDR3 is TGTGCCACCCACGCGGCAGGGGGTGATGAAAAACTGTTTTTT. This gives the protein CATHAAGGDEKLFF.

V usage is TRBV3-1 (or the pseudogene TRBV3-2) and J usage is TRBJ1-5; D remains ambiguous. Germline V CDR1 and CDR2: LGHDT, YNNKEL (reference sequence). CDR3 length: 16 amino acids. Trimming took off 1 base at V and 1 base at J, with 11 bases between the two ends. This CDR3 reads CASSQGSLGSNQPQHF. The CDR3 bases are TGTGCCAGCAGCCAAGGATCCCTCGGGAGCAATCAGCCCCAGCATTTT.

The rearrangement uses TRBV14 and TRBJ2-1; weak D call: TRBD1 (6 bases). Germline V gene sequence: CDR1 SGHDN, CDR2 FVKESK. The CDR3 is 13 amino acids. The V and J ends lost 5 bases and 9 bases respectively, with 14 bases between them. CDR3 sequence: CASSSDRRSEQFF. CDR3 coding DNA: TGTGCCAGCAGCTCAGACAGGAGGAGTGAGCAGTTCTTC. Full variable domain (outside the CDR3, taken from reference TRBV14 and TRBJ2-1): EAGVTQFPSHSVIEKGQTVTLRCDPISGHDNLYWYRRVMGKEIKFLLHFVKESKQDESGMPNNRFLAERTGGTYSTLKVQPAELEDSGVYFCASSSDRRSEQFFGPGTRLTVL.

The chain is built from TRBV19 and TRBJ2-2; 7 positions agree with TRBD2. CDR1 is LNHDA, CDR2 SQIVND, per germline (reference sequence). With 9 bases clipped from V and 2 bases from J, the junction kept 12 bases outside the gene matches. The CDR3 spans 16 residues. The CDR3 sequence is CASSPGREYNTGELFF. The CDR3 DNA follows: TGTGCCAGCAGCCCAGGGCGGGAGTATAACACCGGGGAGCTGTTTTTT.

The V gene is TRBV7-2, the J gene TRBJ2-2; TRBD1 aligns across 7 bases. CDR1 SGHTA and CDR2 FQGNSA come from the germline V gene. V trimming: 2 bases; J trimming: 4 bases; junction bases outside the gene matches: 10. This CDR3 is 17 amino acids long. The CDR3 spells CASSLQVRRGFTGELFF. The CDR3 DNA sequence: TGTGCCAGCAGCTTACAGGTCCGCAGGGGGTTCACCGGGGAGCTGTTTTTT.

J is TRBJ1-4 and V is TRBV5-1; 8 nucleotides align to TRBD1. This CDR3 has 15 residues. V gave up 0 bases and J gave up 7 bases; unmatched junction bases: 5. Germline CDR1 SGHRS, CDR2 YFSETQ. The CDR3 spells CASSLEQGGAEKLFF. The CDR3 region has the DNA TGCGCCAGCAGCTTGGAACAGGGGGGAGCTGAAAAACTGTTTTTT.

This clone has more than one count but fewer than ten. The J gene is TRBJ1-5, the V gene TRBV7-9; perhaps TRBD1 as D (5 bases). The CDR3 loop spans 18 amino acids. Germline CDR1 reads SEHNR; CDR2 reads FQNEAQ (reference sequence). With 5 bases removed from V and 4 bases from J, the gap between germline ends came to 24 bases. The CDR3 loop reads CASSRGLQVGPHNQPQHF. In nucleotides, the CDR3 is TGTGCCAGCAGCAGGGGCCTACAGGTCGGTCCCCATAATCAGCCCCAGCATTTT.

J is TRBJ1-6 and V is TRBV4-1, with 7 positions matching TRBD1. V lost 2 bases and J lost 7; bases outside the gene matches: 11. The CDR3 is made up of 17 amino acids. Germline V gives CDR1 MGHRA, CDR2 YSYEKL. In DNA form, the CDR3 reads TGCGCCAGCAGCCAAAACGACAGGGTTAGTTGGAATTCACCCCTCCACTTT. It codes for CASSQNDRVSWNSPLHF.

This chain joins TRBV9 and TRBJ1-1; 9 bases align to TRBD1. In germline, CDR1 is SGDLS, CDR2 YYNGEE. CDR3 length: 16 residues. V gave up 0 bases and J gave up 3 bases; unmatched junction bases: 6. The CDR3 DNA reads as TGTGCCAGCAGCGTAGGCGCGAGGACAGGGGACACTGAAGCTTTCTTT. As protein: CASSVGARTGDTEAFF.